This T cell receptor beta chain was retrieved from a study of regulatory T cells in long-lasting Graves disease. Time point of the sample: newly diagnosed GD, antithyroid drugs for less than 3 months. Extracted PBMC RNA gave rise to the TCR library. Researchers made TCR beta libraries by using iRepertoire HTBI primers and running Arm-PCR on CDR3 regions. TCRdb fed the multiplex PCR reads into MiXCR, producing one record per CDR3 protein. The table records hundreds of thousands of distinct CDR3 sequences, approximately 15% of them present only once. Only a few counts were recorded for this clonotype. Antigen specificity is unknown. Study results and caveats: The sample size was small, and this may have reduced accuracy. Persistent disease exhibited a predilection for TRBV28, TRBJ1-2 and TRBJ2-5.

V gave up 5 bases and J gave up 5 bases; unmatched junction bases: 17. This CDR3 is 18 amino acids long. Germline values: CDR1 SGHVS, CDR2 FNYEAQ. The same specimen was also included in a second study, on T cells in Graves' hyperthyroidism and ophthalmopathy. That source adds: Lactation, pregnancy, other autoimmune disease or uncontrolled infection excluded patients.

The chain joins TRBV7-6 to TRBJ2-1; 8 positions agree with TRBD2. Material: peripheral blood mononuclear cells (PBMCs), obtained at new diagnosis, from a patient treated with antithyroid drugs. This receptor was taken from a woman under 40 with Graves disease. Written as DNA, the CDR3 is TGTGCCAGCAGCCCAGGTCGCATTTTAGCGGGAAGTCACAATGAGCAGTTCTTC. Its protein is CASSPGRILAGSHNEQFF.